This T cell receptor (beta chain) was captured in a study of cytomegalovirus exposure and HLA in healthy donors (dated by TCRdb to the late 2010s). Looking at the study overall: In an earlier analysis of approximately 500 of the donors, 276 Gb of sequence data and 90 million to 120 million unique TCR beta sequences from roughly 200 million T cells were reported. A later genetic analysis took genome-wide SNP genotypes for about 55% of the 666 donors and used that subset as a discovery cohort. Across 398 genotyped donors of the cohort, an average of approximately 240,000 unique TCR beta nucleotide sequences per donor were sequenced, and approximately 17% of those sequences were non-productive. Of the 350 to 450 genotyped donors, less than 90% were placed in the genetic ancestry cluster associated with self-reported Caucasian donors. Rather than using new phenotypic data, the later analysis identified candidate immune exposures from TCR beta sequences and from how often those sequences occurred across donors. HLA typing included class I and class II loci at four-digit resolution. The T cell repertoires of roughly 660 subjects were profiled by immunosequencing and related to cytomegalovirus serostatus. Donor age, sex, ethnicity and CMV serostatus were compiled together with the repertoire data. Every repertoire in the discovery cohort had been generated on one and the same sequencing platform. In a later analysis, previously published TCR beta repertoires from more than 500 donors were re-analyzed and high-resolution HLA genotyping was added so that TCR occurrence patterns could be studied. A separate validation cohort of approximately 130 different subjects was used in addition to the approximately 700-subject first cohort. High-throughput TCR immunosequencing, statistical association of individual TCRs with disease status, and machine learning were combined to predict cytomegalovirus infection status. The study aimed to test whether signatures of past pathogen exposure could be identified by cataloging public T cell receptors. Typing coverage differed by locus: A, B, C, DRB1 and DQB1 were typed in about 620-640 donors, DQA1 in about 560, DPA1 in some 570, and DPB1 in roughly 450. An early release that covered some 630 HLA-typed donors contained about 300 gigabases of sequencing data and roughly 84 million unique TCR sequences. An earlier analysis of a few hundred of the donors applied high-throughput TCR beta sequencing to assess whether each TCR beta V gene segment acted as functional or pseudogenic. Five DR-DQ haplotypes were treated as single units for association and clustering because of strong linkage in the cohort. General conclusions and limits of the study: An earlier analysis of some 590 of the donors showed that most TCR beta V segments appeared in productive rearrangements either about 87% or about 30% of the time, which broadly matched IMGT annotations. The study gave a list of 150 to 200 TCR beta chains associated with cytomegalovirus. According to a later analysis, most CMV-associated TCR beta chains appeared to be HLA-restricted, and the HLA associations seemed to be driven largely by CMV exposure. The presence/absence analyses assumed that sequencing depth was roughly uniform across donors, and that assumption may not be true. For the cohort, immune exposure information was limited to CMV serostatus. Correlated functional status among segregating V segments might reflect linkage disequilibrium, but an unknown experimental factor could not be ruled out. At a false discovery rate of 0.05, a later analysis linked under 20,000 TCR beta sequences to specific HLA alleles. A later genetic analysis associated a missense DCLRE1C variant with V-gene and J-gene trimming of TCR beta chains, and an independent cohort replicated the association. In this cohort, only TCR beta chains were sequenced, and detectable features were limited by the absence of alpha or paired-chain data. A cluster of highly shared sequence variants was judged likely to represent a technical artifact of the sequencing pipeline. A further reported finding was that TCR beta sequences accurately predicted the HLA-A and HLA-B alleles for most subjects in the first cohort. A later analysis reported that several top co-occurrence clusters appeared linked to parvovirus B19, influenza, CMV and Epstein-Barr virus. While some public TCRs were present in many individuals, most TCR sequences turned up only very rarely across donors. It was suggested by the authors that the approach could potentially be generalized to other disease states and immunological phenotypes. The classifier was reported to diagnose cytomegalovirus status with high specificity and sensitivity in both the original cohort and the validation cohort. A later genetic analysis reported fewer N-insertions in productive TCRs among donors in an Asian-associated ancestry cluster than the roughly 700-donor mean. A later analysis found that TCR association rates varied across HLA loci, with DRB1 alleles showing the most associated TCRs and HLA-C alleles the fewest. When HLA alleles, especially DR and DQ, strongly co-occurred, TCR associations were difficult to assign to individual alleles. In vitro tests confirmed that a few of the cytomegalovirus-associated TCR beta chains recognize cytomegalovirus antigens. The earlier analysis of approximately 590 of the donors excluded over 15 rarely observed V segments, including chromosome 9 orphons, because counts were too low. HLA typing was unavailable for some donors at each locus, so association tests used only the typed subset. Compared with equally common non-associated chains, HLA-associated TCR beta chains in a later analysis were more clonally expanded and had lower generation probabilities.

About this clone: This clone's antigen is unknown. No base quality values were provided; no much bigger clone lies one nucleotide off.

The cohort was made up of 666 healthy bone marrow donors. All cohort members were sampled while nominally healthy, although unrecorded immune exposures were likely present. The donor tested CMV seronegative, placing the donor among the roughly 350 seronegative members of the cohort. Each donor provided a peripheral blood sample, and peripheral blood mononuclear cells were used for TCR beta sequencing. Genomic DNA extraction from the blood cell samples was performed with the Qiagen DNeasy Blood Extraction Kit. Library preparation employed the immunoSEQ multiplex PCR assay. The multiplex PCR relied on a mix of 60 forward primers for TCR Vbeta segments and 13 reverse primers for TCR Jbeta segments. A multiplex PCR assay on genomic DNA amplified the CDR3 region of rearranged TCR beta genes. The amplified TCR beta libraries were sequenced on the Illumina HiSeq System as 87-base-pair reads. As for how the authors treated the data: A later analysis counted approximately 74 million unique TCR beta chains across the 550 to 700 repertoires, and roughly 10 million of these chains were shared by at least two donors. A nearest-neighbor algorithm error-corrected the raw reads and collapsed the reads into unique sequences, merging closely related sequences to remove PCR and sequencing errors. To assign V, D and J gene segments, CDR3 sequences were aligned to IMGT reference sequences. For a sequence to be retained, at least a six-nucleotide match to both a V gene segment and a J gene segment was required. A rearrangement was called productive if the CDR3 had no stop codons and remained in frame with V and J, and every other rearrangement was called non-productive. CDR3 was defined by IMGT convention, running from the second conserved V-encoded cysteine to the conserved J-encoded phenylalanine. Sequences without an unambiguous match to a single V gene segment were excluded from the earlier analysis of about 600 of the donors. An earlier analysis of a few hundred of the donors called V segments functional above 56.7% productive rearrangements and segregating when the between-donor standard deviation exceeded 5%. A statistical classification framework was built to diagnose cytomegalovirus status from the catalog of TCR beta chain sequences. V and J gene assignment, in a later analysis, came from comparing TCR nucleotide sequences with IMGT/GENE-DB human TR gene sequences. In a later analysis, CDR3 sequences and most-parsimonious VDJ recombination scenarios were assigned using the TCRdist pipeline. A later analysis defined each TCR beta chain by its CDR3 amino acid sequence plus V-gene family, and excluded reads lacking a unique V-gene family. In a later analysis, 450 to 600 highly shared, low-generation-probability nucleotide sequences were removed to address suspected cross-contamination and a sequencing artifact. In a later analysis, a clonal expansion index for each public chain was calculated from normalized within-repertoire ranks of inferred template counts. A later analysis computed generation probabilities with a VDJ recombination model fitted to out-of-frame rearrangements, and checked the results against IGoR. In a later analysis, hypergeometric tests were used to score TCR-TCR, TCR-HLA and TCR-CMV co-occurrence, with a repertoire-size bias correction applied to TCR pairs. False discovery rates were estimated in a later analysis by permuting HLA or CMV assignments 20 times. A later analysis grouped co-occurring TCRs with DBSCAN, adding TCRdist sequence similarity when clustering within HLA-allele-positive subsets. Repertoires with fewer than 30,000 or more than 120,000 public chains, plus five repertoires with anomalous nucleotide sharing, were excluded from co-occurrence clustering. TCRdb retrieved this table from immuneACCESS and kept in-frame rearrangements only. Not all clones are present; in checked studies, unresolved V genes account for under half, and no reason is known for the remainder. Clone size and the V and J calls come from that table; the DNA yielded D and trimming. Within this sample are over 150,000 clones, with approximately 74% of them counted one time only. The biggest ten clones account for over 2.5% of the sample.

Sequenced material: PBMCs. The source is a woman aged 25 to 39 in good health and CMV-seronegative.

The DNA sequence reads TGTGCCAGCAGCCTGGGACTAGCGGGGATCAGTGAGCAGTTCTTC. It codes for CASSLGLAGISEQFF. Recombination connected TRBV14 to TRBJ2-1, and 13 bases in between align with TRBD2. Ends trimmed: V by 4 bases, J by 9 bases; bases unmatched to a gene: 6. The CDR3 runs 15 residues from the cysteine to the phenylalanine. The sequence is cut down to CDR3 DNA, 45 bases in frame from base 1. CDR1 SGHDN and CDR2 FVKESK are derived from the germline V gene.